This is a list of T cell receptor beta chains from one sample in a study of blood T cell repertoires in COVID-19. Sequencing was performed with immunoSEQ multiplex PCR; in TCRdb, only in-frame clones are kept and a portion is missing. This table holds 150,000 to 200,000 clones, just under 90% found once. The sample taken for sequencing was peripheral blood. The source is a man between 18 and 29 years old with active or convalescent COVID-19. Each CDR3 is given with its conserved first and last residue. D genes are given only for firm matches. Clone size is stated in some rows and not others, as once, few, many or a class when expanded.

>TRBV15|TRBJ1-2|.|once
TGTGCCACCAGCTCCTATCAGGGGAACTATGGCTACACCTTC
CATSSYQGNYGYTF
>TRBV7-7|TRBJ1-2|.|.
TGTGCTAAACGGACTCACCCGAAGGGTAACTATGGCTACACCTTC
CAKRTHPKGNYGYTF
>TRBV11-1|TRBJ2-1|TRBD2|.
TGTGCCAGCAGCCAGAAGAGCGGGGGGGCAAATGAGCAGTTCTTC
CASSQKSGGANEQFF
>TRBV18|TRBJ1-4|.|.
TGTGCCAGCTCAGCGGCAGGGGTGGACGGTGAAAAACTGTTTTTT
CASSAAGVDGEKLFF
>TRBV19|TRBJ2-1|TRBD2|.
TGTGCCAGTAGACCTTTTGGGGCGGGAGGGCCGAATGAGCAGTTCTTC
CASRPFGAGGPNEQFF
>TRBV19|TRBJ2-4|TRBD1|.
TGTGCCAGTAGTATAGACCAGACAGGGGCGGACATTCAGTACTTC
CASSIDQTGADIQYF
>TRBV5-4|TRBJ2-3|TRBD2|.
TGTGCCAGCAGCTCACCGGGACTAGCGCGTACCCAAGGGGGAGATACGCAGTATTTT
CASSSPGLARTQGGDTQYF
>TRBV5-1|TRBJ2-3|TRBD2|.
TGCGCCAGCAGATTACTAGCGGGGGGGACAGATACGCAGTATTTT
CASRLLAGGTDTQYF
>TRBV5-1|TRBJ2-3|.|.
TGCGCCAGCTCTATACAGGGAGCAGATACGCAGTATTTT
CASSIQGADTQYF
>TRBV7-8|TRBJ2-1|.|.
TGTGCCAGCAGCTTACAGCGGTTTAGCTCCTACAATGAGCAGTTCTTC
CASSLQRFSSYNEQFF
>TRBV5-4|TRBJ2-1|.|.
TGTGCCAGCAGCCCCCCACCGAGCTCCTACAATGAGCAGTTCTTC
CASSPPPSSYNEQFF
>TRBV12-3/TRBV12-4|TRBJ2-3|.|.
TGTGCCAGCAGTTTCTGGGGAGGAGATACGCAGTATTTT
CASSFWGGDTQYF
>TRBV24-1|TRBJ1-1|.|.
TGTGCCACCAGTGATGGGTCGACAACGGGGTTCGAAGCTTTCTTT
CATSDGSTTGFEAFF
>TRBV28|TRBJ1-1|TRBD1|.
TGTGCCAGCAACATACCGGGACAGGGGGTAAAGTGGGGTTTGAACACTGAAGCTTTCTTT
CASNIPGQGVKWGLNTEAFF
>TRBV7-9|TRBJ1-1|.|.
TGTGCCAGCAGCTTAGTTGGTCAGGGAAGCACTGAAGCTTTCTTT
CASSLVGQGSTEAFF
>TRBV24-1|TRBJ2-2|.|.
TGTGCCACCAGTGACTCGGGGTTGAGTACCGGGGAGCTGTTTTTT
CATSDSGLSTGELFF
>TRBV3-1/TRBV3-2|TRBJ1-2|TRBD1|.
TGTGCCAGCAGCCAAGCGCAGGGGGCCGCTAACTATGGCTACACCTTC
CASSQAQGAANYGYTF
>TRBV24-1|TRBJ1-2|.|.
TGTGCCACCAGTGATTTTGCAGGGGCTGATGGCTACACCTTC
CATSDFAGADGYTF
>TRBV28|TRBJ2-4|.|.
TGTGCCAGCAGTTTCACATCCACAAACATTCAGTACTTC
CASSFTSTNIQYF
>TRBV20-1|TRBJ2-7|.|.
TGCAGTGCTAGTTTGGGACACACCATCTACGAGCAGTACTTC
CSASLGHTIYEQYF
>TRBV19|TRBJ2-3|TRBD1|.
TGTGCCAGTAGTATGCGGGGACAGGGCACAGATACGCAGTATTTT
CASSMRGQGTDTQYF
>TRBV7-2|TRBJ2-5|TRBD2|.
TGTGCCAGCAGCCCTGGACTAGCGGGGCTATTCGAGACCCAGTACTTC
CASSPGLAGLFETQYF
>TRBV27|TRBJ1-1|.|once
TGTGCCAGCCGTCGGAACACTGAAGCTTTCTTT
CASRRNTEAFF
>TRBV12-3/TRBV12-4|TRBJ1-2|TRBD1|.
TGTGCCAGCAGCCCCGGGACAGGTCCTGGCTACACCTTC
CASSPGTGPGYTF
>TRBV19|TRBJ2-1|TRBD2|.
TGTGCCAGTAGTCGACTAGCGGGAGCTGATGAGCAGTTCTTC
CASSRLAGADEQFF
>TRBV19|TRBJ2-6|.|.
TGTGCCAGTAGTATACACAGAACTGGGGCCAACGTCCTGACTTTC
CASSIHRTGANVLTF
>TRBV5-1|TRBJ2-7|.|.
TGCGCCAGCAGCTTGGACGGTGCAGGCGCCTACGAGCAGTACTTC
CASSLDGAGAYEQYF
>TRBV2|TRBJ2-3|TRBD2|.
TGTGCCAGCACATTCGCGGGAGGGACAGATACGCAGTATTTT
CASTFAGGTDTQYF
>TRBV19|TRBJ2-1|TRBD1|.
TGTGCCAGTAGAGACAGGGACAATGAGCAGTTCTTC
CASRDRDNEQFF
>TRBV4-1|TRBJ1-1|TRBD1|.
TGCGCCAGCAGCCAAGACGCATCGGGACAGGGGGAAACTGAAGCTTTCTTT
CASSQDASGQGETEAFF
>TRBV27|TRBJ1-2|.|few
TGTGCCAGCAGCCTCTCGGGGGACGGCTATGGCTACACCTTC
CASSLSGDGYGYTF
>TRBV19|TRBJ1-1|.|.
TGTGCCAGTAGTATAGTCTCCAGGGCGGAGGCTTTCTTT
CASSIVSRAEAFF
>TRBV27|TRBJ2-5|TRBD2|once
TGTGCCAGCAGTTTATTCTGGCTAGCGGGGGGAAAAGAGACCCAGTACTTC
CASSLFWLAGGKETQYF